This T cell receptor (beta chain) originates from a study of cytomegalovirus exposure and HLA in healthy donors. Study-wide points: In vitro assays verified that three CMV-associated chains recognized CMV antigens specifically.

The ends were cut back, 1 base at V and 8 bases at J, with 23 bases in the middle. Germline V CDR1 and CDR2: SGHVS, FQNEAQ. The CDR3 length is 17 residues. Both 60 Vbeta primers and 13 Jbeta primers went into the PCR. Source study methods: A later analysis tallied approximately 80 million unique TCR beta chains, approximately 10 million of them shared. Here immunoSEQ multiplex PCR was the method, and the copy in TCRdb shows in-frame clones only, minus some. V and J calls and clone size are those listed in that table; D and trimming were worked out from the DNA. This table has about 110,000 clones, over 60% appearing once. In the case of this clone: Antigen unknown.

The origin of this receptor is a woman in her fifties or sixties in good health and CMV-seropositive. The chain joins TRBV7-8 to TRBJ1-2; D might be TRBD1 (5 bases). The specimen sequenced was PBMCs. The CDR3 protein is CASSLGRRGRFPPGYTF. CDR3 sequence (DNA): TGTGCCAGCAGCTTAGGGCGGAGGGGCCGCTTCCCCCCAGGCTACACCTTC.